This is a list of T cell receptor beta chains from one sample in a study of blood T cells in healthy people across ages. TCRdb analysed the 5' RACE reads with MiXCR anew, one entry per CDR3 protein. Among about 970,000 distinct CDR3 sequences listed, roughly half were seen once. Source material: blood. The receptors come from a woman in her sixties or seventies in good health. Each CDR3 is given with its conserved first and last residue. The D gene is left open where the match is weak. Only some rows state a clone size, as once, few, many or a class for expanded clones.

J gene,D gene,clone size,V gene,CDR3 length,CDR3 protein,CDR3 DNA
TRBJ2-7,TRBD2,-,TRBV20-1,15,CSAHRRGLAGYEQYF,TGCAGTGCTCATCGCAGAGGACTAGCGGGGTACGAGCAGTACTTC
TRBJ2-5,-,-,TRBV29-1,11,CSVGLWETQYF,TGCAGCGTCGGGCTGTGGGAGACCCAGTACTTC
TRBJ2-7,TRBD1,-,TRBV5-5,15,CASSTPTGFDDEQYF,TGTGCCAGCAGCACCCCGACAGGGTTTGACGACGAGCAGTACTTC
TRBJ1-6,TRBD1,few,TRBV12-3/TRBV12-4,15,CASSLRGTGDSPLHF,TGTGCCAGCAGTTTGAGAGGGACAGGGGATTCACCCCTCCACTTT
TRBJ2-3,TRBD2,-,TRBV7-6,16,CASSSNPGLVADTQYF,TGTGCCAGCAGCTCAAACCCGGGACTAGTTGCAGATACGCAGTATTTT
TRBJ1-4,-,few,TRBV3-1,16,CASSQDQWRSNEKLFF,TGTGCCAGCAGCCAAGATCAGTGGCGGAGTAATGAAAAACTGTTTTTT
TRBJ2-7,-,-,TRBV28,11,CAGCSPYEQYF,TGTGCCGGCTGCTCCCCCTACGAGCAGTACTTC
TRBJ2-7,TRBD1,few,TRBV20-1,13,CSANSDRGYEQYF,TGCAGTGCAAACTCGGACAGGGGCTACGAGCAGTACTTC
TRBJ2-7,-,few,TRBV6-2/TRBV6-3,18,CASRPAGVSTLFLNEQYF,TGTGCCAGCAGGCCCGCCGGGGTCAGTACCCTTTTCCTCAACGAGCAGTACTTC
TRBJ1-3,-,-,TRBV4-3,15,CASSQAGGSGNTIYF,TGCGCCAGCAGCCAAGCCGGGGGCTCTGGAAACACCATATATTTT
TRBJ2-1,TRBD2,-,TRBV10-3,18,CATASGTSGVSSCNEQFF,TGTGCCACGGCTTCCGGGACTAGCGGGGTTAGCTCCTGCAATGAGCAGTTCTTC
TRBJ1-5,-,-,TRBV4-1,15,CASSQETGPFQPQHF,TGCGCCAGCAGCCAAGAGACGGGACCCTTCCAGCCCCAGCATTTT
TRBJ2-3,-,-,TRBV20-1,14,CSAKTSGATDTQYF,TGCAGTGCAAAAACGTCCGGGGCCACAGATACGCAGTATTTT
TRBJ2-7,-,few,TRBV7-2,14,CASSLYWDNEEQYF,TGTGCCAGCAGCTTATATTGGGATAACGAGGAGCAGTACTTC
TRBJ2-1,TRBD2,-,TRBV4-1,16,CASSHSGLVSENEQFF,TGCGCCAGCAGCCATTCGGGACTAGTTTCCGAAAATGAGCAGTTCTTC
TRBJ1-5,-,-,TRBV20-1,14,CSARVDRINQPQHF,TGCAGTGCTAGGGTCGACAGGATAAATCAGCCCCAGCATTTT
TRBJ1-5,-,medium-sized,TRBV12-3/TRBV12-4,13,CASSVRINQPQHF,TGTGCCAGCAGTGTTAGAATCAATCAGCCCCAGCATTTT
TRBJ2-3,-,-,TRBV20-1,14,CSARDTRGTDTQYF,TGCAGTGCAAGGGACACCCGCGGCACAGATACGCAGTATTTT
TRBJ2-7,-,few,TRBV11-2,14,CASSWLGRTYEQYF,TGTGCCAGCAGCTGGCTGGGTAGGACCTACGAGCAGTACTTC
TRBJ2-7,TRBD1,-,TRBV28,14,CASTIRTGYNEQYF,TGTGCCAGCACCATCAGGACAGGGTACAATGAGCAGTACTTC
TRBJ2-7,TRBD1,few,TRBV28,13,CASSGTGVHEQYF,TGTGCCAGCAGCGGGACAGGGGTCCACGAGCAGTACTTC
TRBJ2-7,TRBD1,-,TRBV28,16,CASSSFPTGSSYEQYF,TGTGCCAGCAGTTCCTTCCCGACAGGGAGCTCCTACGAGCAGTACTTC
TRBJ2-5,-,-,TRBV20-1,15,CSAEGQETYQETQYF,TGCAGTGCTGAGGGGCAGGAGACCTACCAAGAGACCCAGTACTTC
TRBJ2-4,-,-,TRBV20-1,15,CSASRGTVAKNIQYF,TGCAGTGCTAGTAGGGGGACCGTAGCCAAAAACATTCAGTACTTC
TRBJ2-1,TRBD1,few,TRBV25-1,13,CASSEFQGQGQFF,TGTGCCAGCAGTGAATTCCAGGGACAGGGGCAGTTCTTC
TRBJ2-7,TRBD2,-,TRBV5-1,14,CASSTSGSPYEQYF,TGCGCCAGCAGTACTAGCGGGAGTCCCTACGAGCAGTACTTC
TRBJ1-2,TRBD1,-,TRBV12-3/TRBV12-4,14,CASSLGQGFVGYTF,TGTGCCAGCAGTTTGGGACAGGGGTTCGTCGGCTACACCTTC
TRBJ2-3,-,few,TRBV4-1,14,CASSQVVRSDTQYF,TGCGCCAGCAGCCAAGTGGTGAGGTCAGATACGCAGTATTTT
TRBJ1-1,-,-,TRBV12-3/TRBV12-4,14,CAGRRLSGRTEAFF,TGTGCCGGCAGACGCCTCTCAGGGCGTACTGAAGCTTTCTTT
TRBJ2-1,-,few,TRBV10-3,13,CATGASSYNEQFF,TGTGCCACCGGGGCGAGCTCCTACAATGAGCAGTTCTTC
TRBJ2-3,TRBD2,few,TRBV20-1,15,CSALAGGRTTDTQYF,TGCAGTGCGCTAGCGGGAGGGAGGACGACAGATACGCAGTATTTT
TRBJ2-1,TRBD2,few,TRBV7-8,13,CASSRGLALEQFF,TGTGCCAGCAGCCGTGGACTAGCGCTTGAGCAGTTCTTC
TRBJ2-3,TRBD2,-,TRBV7-6,16,CASSFRLAGAVDTQYF,TGTGCCAGCAGCTTTAGACTAGCGGGAGCCGTAGATACGCAGTATTTT
TRBJ2-5,TRBD1,-,TRBV4-1,17,CASSQTVGQGAQETQYF,TGCGCCAGCAGCCAAACCGTGGGGCAGGGGGCCCAAGAGACCCAGTACTTC
TRBJ1-4,-,-,TRBV6-5,18,CASSYSSRVASGNEKLFF,TGTGCCAGCAGTTACTCCTCCCGGGTGGCGAGCGGGAATGAAAAACTGTTTTTT
TRBJ2-7,-,-,TRBV4-1,16,CASSQAGSGAPYEQYF,TGCGCCAGCAGCCAAGCAGGGTCAGGGGCGCCTTACGAGCAGTACTTC
TRBJ2-1,-,-,TRBV4-1,17,CASSQEGAGEPYNEQFF,TGCGCCAGCAGCCAAGAAGGGGCCGGAGAACCCTACAATGAGCAGTTCTTC
TRBJ2-1,TRBD2,few,TRBV20-1,15,CSAPTTSGSKNEQFF,TGCAGTGCACCTACTACTAGCGGGAGTAAGAATGAGCAGTTCTTC
TRBJ2-3,TRBD2,-,TRBV5-1,19,CASSLTGHPTSASTDTQYF,TGCGCCAGCAGCTTGACCGGACACCCGACTAGCGCCTCCACAGATACGCAGTATTTT
TRBJ2-3,-,-,TRBV7-2,14,CASSTDSGTDTQYF,TGTGCCAGCAGCACTGATAGCGGCACAGATACGCAGTATTTT
TRBJ2-7,-,-,TRBV29-1,13,CSVGADDSYEQYF,TGCAGCGTTGGGGCGGACGATTCCTACGAGCAGTACTTC
TRBJ2-6,-,-,TRBV12-3/TRBV12-4,14,CASRQFSGANVLTF,TGTGCCAGCAGACAGTTCTCTGGGGCCAACGTCCTGACTTTC